Presented here are 32 T cell receptor beta chains from one specimen sequenced in a study of control samples from healthy donors and cancer patients. This table comes from immunoSEQ multiplex PCR, and its TCRdb copy is limited to in-frame clones, with some not included. The sample yields approximately 97,000 clones, 85% seen once. The sample taken for sequencing was blood. The origin of the receptors is a man younger than 45 in good health.

In its sample, this clone was seen once. This chain connects TRBV9 to TRBJ1-1; tentatively, D is TRBD1 (5 bases). Deletions cut 4 bases from V and 4 bases from J, with 14 bases between. Germline V CDR1 and CDR2: SGDLS, YYNGEE. This CDR3 has 14 residues. The CDR3 coding sequence is TGTGCCAGCAGCCCCGAGGCAGGGACCACTGAAGCTTTCTTT. Protein product: CASSPEAGTTEAFF.

This chain uses TRBV28 with TRBJ1-2; 7 nucleotides line up with TRBD1. This CDR3 is built from 12 residues. Germline lookup yields CDR1 MDHEN and CDR2 SYDVKM. Unmatched junction bases numbered 4, after V lost 8 bases and J lost 4 bases. The CDR3 spells CASLEGAYGYTF. The CDR3 nucleotides are TGTGCCAGCCTCGAGGGGGCCTATGGCTACACCTTC.

The chain couples TRBV6-6 to TRBJ2-7, with D perhaps TRBD2 (6 bases). This CDR3 has 12 residues. Per the germline V gene, CDR1 is MNHNY and CDR2 is SVGAGI (reference sequence). V was shortened by 2 bases and J by 7 bases, with 9 bases between the two germline ends. CDR3 DNA: TGTGCCAGCAGTTACCGGCGGGAAGAGCAGTACTTC. Protein sequence: CASSYRREEQYF.

This clone appeared a few times. The genes are TRBV30 and TRBJ2-3; either TRBD1 or TRBD2 may fit D (6 bases each). Germline V gives CDR1 GTSNPN, CDR2 SVGIG (reference sequence). V was pared by 3 bases and J by 4 bases, with 8 bases between. This CDR3 is built from 12 residues. For the CDR3, the DNA is TGTGCCTGGAGGAGGGGGGCAGATACGCAGTATTTT. Its protein product is CAWRRGADTQYF.

V and J are TRBV19 and TRBJ1-2; 11 bases fit TRBD1. The germline V gene encodes CDR1 LNHDA and CDR2 SQIVND (reference sequence). V was pared by 3 bases and J by 4 bases, with 7 bases of the junction left unmatched. The CDR3 extends over 16 amino acids. This CDR3 is CASSIGQGANGYGYTF. The CDR3 DNA reads as TGTGCCAGTAGTATTGGACAGGGGGCGAATGGCTATGGCTACACCTTC.

The V and J genes are TRBV6-5 and TRBJ2-7, with a tentative D call TRBD1 (5 bases). V was shortened by 8 bases and J by 5 bases, with 13 bases between the two germline ends. CDR3 size: 12 residues. CDR1 is MNHEY and CDR2 is SVGAGI in the germline V gene. CDR3 in DNA: TGTGCCAGCCGGAACAGGTTAAACGAGCAGTACTTC. It yields the protein CASRNRLNEQYF.

The chain uses TRBV29-1 and TRBJ2-2; 9 bases line up with TRBD2. The CDR3 totals 15 residues. Germline assignment: CDR1 SQVTM and CDR2 ANQGSEA. The V segment lost 4 bases and the J segment 4 bases; nucleotides outside the gene matches: 7. The CDR3 coding sequence is TGCAGCGTTGGGAGCGGGGGGACCGCCACCGGGGAGCTGTTTTTT. Amino acids: CSVGSGGTATGELFF.

The chain combines TRBV12-3 or TRBV12-4 with TRBJ1-1; D remains unclear. V lost 1 base to trimming and J lost 6 bases, with 9 bases between them. The CDR3 has 13 residues. CDR3 DNA: TGTGCCAGCAGTTTAGAGGTAAAGGCTGAAGCTTTCTTT. This sequence encodes CASSLEVKAEAFF.

Comment on this clone: This same CDR3 is encoded by further DNA sequences in the sample. The chain joins TRBV12-3 or TRBV12-4 to TRBJ2-5; unclear D gene. CDR3 length: 11 amino acids. The germline V and J ends were trimmed by 3 bases and 4 bases, with 3 bases remaining between them. CDR3 nucleotide sequence: TGTGCCAGCAGTTTGGGAGAGACCCAGTACTTC. This encodes CASSLGETQYF.

The chain uses TRBV27 and TRBJ2-1; a weak D match, TRBD1 (6 bases). CDR3 size: 15 residues. CDR1 and CDR2 from the germline V gene are MNHEY and SMNVEV (reference sequence). V was clipped by 5 bases and J by 6 bases, with 17 bases between them. The CDR3 DNA reads as TGTGCCAGCAGTCAAAGACAGGATGCACGCAATGAGCAGTTCTTC. It codes for CASSQRQDARNEQFF.

This chain connects TRBV7-8 to TRBJ1-3; D is unresolved. The V end was cut by 0 bases, the J end by 0 bases, with 12 bases between. This CDR3 contains 17 residues. Germline V lookup: CDR1 SGHVS, CDR2 FQNEAQ. CDR3 nucleotides: TGTGCCAGCAGCTTAGCGATCCGAGGGAGCTCTGGAAACACCATATATTTT. This sequence encodes CASSLAIRGSSGNTIYF.

The V gene is TRBV19, the J gene TRBJ1-6, with 7 nucleotides matching TRBD1. The CDR3 runs to 14 residues. The germline CDR1 and CDR2 sequences are LNHDA and SQIVND (reference sequence). The V gene end was trimmed by 6 bases and the J gene end by 3 bases; junction bases not matched to a gene: 2. The CDR3 here is CASSPGGYNSPLHF. Here the CDR3 DNA reads TGTGCCAGTAGCCCAGGGGGCTATAATTCACCCCTCCACTTT.

This clone has ten or more counts. The DNA for the CDR3 is TGTGCCAGCAGTCGGACTAGTGGGGGCCCAGAGACCCAGTACTTC. This translates into CASSRTSGGPETQYF. The V and J genes are TRBV3-1 (or the pseudogene TRBV3-2) and TRBJ2-5; D perhaps matches TRBD2 (7 bases). This CDR3 comprises 15 residues. Germline V CDR1 and CDR2: LGHDT, YNNKEL (reference sequence). V lost 6 bases and J lost 4, with 18 bases in between.

The rearrangement uses TRBV3-1 (or the pseudogene TRBV3-2) and TRBJ1-6; TRBD1 might be the D (5 bases). Germline assignment: CDR1 LGHDT and CDR2 YNNKEL (reference sequence). The CDR3 extends over 15 amino acids. Trimming shortened V by 4 bases and J by 11 bases, and 18 bases separated the two germline ends. The CDR3 here is CASSPSVGGIAPLHF. For the CDR3, the DNA is TGTGCCAGCAGCCCTAGCGTTGGGGGAATTGCACCCCTCCACTTT.

The chain uses TRBV11-2 and TRBJ2-7; perhaps TRBD1 as D (5 bases). Trimming cost V 1 base and J 5 bases, with 12 bases left between them. The CDR3 consists of 14 residues. CDR1 and CDR2 from the germline V gene are SGHAT and FQNNGV. In nucleotides, the CDR3 is TGTGCCAGCAGCTTAGTTACCAGGGTACACGAGCAGTACTTC. Translation: CASSLVTRVHEQYF. Supplemented by reference TRBV11-2 and TRBJ2-7, the full variable domain reads EAGVAQSPRYKIIEKRQSVAFWCNPISGHATLYWYQQILGQGPKLLIQFQNNGVVDDSQLPKDRFSAERLKGVDSTLKIQPAKLEDSAVYLCASSLVTRVHEQYFGPGTRLTVT.

The gene calls are TRBV30 and TRBJ1-1; D is undetermined. This CDR3 has 13 residues. The germline gives CDR1 GTSNPN, CDR2 SVGIG (reference sequence). V lost 4 bases and J 0 bases, leaving 9 bases between the germline ends. CDR3 sequence: CAWNSDLNTEAFF. CDR3 DNA sequence: TGTGCCTGGAATTCAGATTTGAACACTGAAGCTTTCTTT.

The chain uses TRBV28 and TRBJ2-3, with a weak D call TRBD2 (5 bases). This CDR3 is 13 amino acids long. Trimming pared 5 bases from V and 3 bases from J, leaving 9 bases between. In germline, CDR1 is MDHEN, CDR2 SYDVKM. The CDR3 bases are TGTGCCAGCAGTCGGCGGGTGACAGATACGCAGTATTTT. This sequence encodes CASSRRVTDTQYF.

The CDR3 region is CASSELGVSYNEQFF. The CDR3 DNA sequence: TGTGCCAGCAGTGAATTAGGGGTGTCCTACAATGAGCAGTTCTTC. The chain uses TRBV2 and TRBJ2-1; possibly TRBD1 for D (5 bases). The CDR3 contains 15 residues. Trimming shortened V by 2 bases and J by 1 base, and 9 bases separated the two germline ends. Germline CDR1 SNHLY, CDR2 FYNNEI.

This clone came up a few times. CDR3 bases: TGTGCCAGCAGCCCGAACTCGGCCTCAGAAGCTTTCTTT. The encoded protein is CASSPNSASEAFF. The V gene is TRBV7-3, the J gene TRBJ1-1; no clear D. This CDR3 contains 13 residues. V was clipped by 5 bases and J by 8 bases, with 15 bases between them. Germline values: CDR1 SGHTA, CDR2 FQGTGA. Drawing the rest from reference TRBV7-3 and TRBJ1-1, the complete variable domain is GAGVSQTPSNKVTEKGKYVELRCDPISGHTALYWYRQSLGQGPEFLIYFQGTGAADDSGLPNDRFFAVRPEGSVSTLKIQRTERGDSAVYLCASSPNSASEAFFGQGTRLTVV.

The chain carries TRBV28 and TRBJ2-3; D call uncertain. The CDR3 is 14 residues long. Germline loops: CDR1 MDHEN, CDR2 SYDVKM. Trimming removed 2 bases at V and 5 bases at J, with 11 bases between. The CDR3 DNA reads TGTGCCAGCAGTTTAGTGGGCCCTTTAGATACGCAGTATTTT. It is translated as CASSLVGPLDTQYF.

The rearrangement links TRBV5-1 to TRBJ1-1; maybe TRBD1 (5 bases). Germline CDR1 and CDR2: SGHRS and YFSETQ. The CDR3 contains 17 residues. Between the trimmed V and J ends, which lost 0 bases and 1 base, there was a span of 16 bases. CDR3 sequence: CASSLGGSGWTNTEAFF. For the CDR3, the DNA is TGCGCCAGCAGCTTGGGCGGATCAGGGTGGACGAACACTGAAGCTTTCTTT.

The chain employs TRBV6-1 and TRBJ2-7; 9 positions agree with TRBD1. Losses at the gene ends were 3 bases for V and 3 bases for J; bases not matched to a gene: 6. This CDR3 has 15 residues. The germline gives CDR1 MNHNS, CDR2 SASEGT. Here the CDR3 DNA reads TGTGCCAGCAGTGAGACCGGGACAGGGTTCTACGAGCAGTACTTC. Amino acid sequence: CASSETGTGFYEQYF.

This chain uses TRBV3-1 (or the pseudogene TRBV3-2) with TRBJ1-1; a possible D gene is TRBD1 (5 bases). V was trimmed by 1 base and J by 2 bases, leaving 11 bases between them. The CDR3 consists of 15 residues. Germline V CDR1 and CDR2: LGHDT, YNNKEL (reference sequence). CDR3 amino acids: CASSQVRGGNTEAFF. CDR3 in DNA: TGTGCCAGCAGCCAAGTTAGGGGAGGTAACACTGAAGCTTTCTTT.

This chain uses TRBV3-1 (or the pseudogene TRBV3-2) with TRBJ2-5, with D possibly being TRBD2 (6 bases). The CDR3 extends over 13 amino acids. Deletions cut 4 bases from V and 5 bases from J, with 11 bases between. The germline CDR1 and CDR2 sequences are LGHDT and YNNKEL (reference sequence). The CDR3 loop is CASSPLRGETQYF. CDR3 nucleotide sequence: TGTGCCAGCAGCCCTCTACGGGGGGAGACCCAGTACTTC.

V usage is TRBV5-6 and J usage is TRBJ2-1; D perhaps matches TRBD1 (5 bases). V lost 0 bases and J lost 8, with 9 bases in between. This CDR3 spans 13 amino acids. Germline CDR1 SGHDT, CDR2 YYEEEE. The CDR3 here is CASSLEGLDEQFF. As DNA, the CDR3 is TGTGCCAGCAGCTTGGAGGGGTTGGATGAGCAGTTCTTC.

The rearrangement uses TRBV25-1 and TRBJ1-1, with D possibly matching TRBD1 (5 bases). Trimming pared 6 bases from V and 11 bases from J, leaving 22 bases between. The CDR3 runs to 14 residues. Germline V gene sequence: CDR1 MGHDK, CDR2 SYGVNS. For the CDR3, the DNA is TGTGCCAGCAGCAGCGGGACTCCCAGGTTGGGCGCTTTCTTT. Amino acid sequence: CASSSGTPRLGAFF.

This chain links TRBV4-2 with TRBJ1-6, with unresolved D. The ends were cut back, 0 bases at V and 6 bases at J, with 12 bases in the middle. The germline V gene encodes CDR1 LGHNA and CDR2 YNFKEQ. The CDR3 contains 16 residues. This CDR3 is CASSQELKGSNSPLHF. In DNA form, the CDR3 reads TGTGCCAGCAGCCAAGAGCTAAAGGGAAGTAATTCACCCCTCCACTTT.

V usage is TRBV12-2 and J usage is TRBJ2-1; whether TRBD2, the table's D call, matches the DNA was not checked. TRBV12-2 constitutes a pseudogene. The CDR3 totals 17 residues. This CDR3 reads CASRLTLAGVSYNEQFF. CDR3 DNA sequence: TGTGCAAGTCGCTTAACGCTAGCGGGGGTCTCCTACAATGAGCAGTTCTTC.

This sequence joins TRBV7-9 and TRBJ1-3, with D possibly TRBD1 on 6 matching bases. The CDR3 covers 14 residues. Germline V lookup: CDR1 SEHNR, CDR2 FQNEAQ (reference sequence). V lost 5 bases to trimming and J lost 6 bases, with 14 bases between them. CDR3 sequence: CASSARGSENTIYF. CDR3 nucleotides: TGTGCCAGCAGCGCCAGGGGTTCCGAAAACACCATATATTTT.

The chain couples TRBV25-1 to TRBJ1-6; D not certain. This CDR3 has 15 amino acids. Germline V gene data show CDR1 as MGHDK and CDR2 as SYGVNS. The V gene lost 1 base and the J gene lost 8 bases, with 12 bases spanning the gap. CDR3 in amino acids: CASSELGGGYSPLHF. The CDR3 DNA sequence: TGTGCCAGCAGTGAATTGGGTGGTGGTTATTCACCCCTCCACTTT.

The chain combines TRBV6-1 with TRBJ1-1; no clear D. Trimming took 0 bases from V and 1 from J, leaving 0 bases between them. CDR3 size: 12 residues. The germline V gene has CDR1 MNHNS and CDR2 SASEGT. The CDR3 sequence is CASSEANTEAFF. The CDR3 DNA is TGTGCCAGCAGTGAAGCGAACACTGAAGCTTTCTTT.

This clone was recorded once. The J gene is TRBJ1-1, the V gene TRBV27; D not certain. Germline V lookup: CDR1 MNHEY, CDR2 SMNVEV (reference sequence). The CDR3 totals 13 residues. Trimming removed 2 bases from V and 7 bases from J, with 11 bases in between. The CDR3 DNA is TGTGCCAGCAGTTTAGGGCACGGGCTTGAAGCTTTCTTT. Translation: CASSLGHGLEAFF.